This record covers a single T cell receptor beta chain. Its antigen is as yet unknown. This CDR3 region has 15 residues. The germline gives CDR1 LGHNA, CDR2 YSLEER. Trimming stripped 1 base from V and 1 base from J, with 10 bases between. Primers for the PCR totalled 60 Vbeta and 13 Jbeta. Assay used: immunoSEQ multiplex PCR; TCRdb lists only in-frame clones, some missing. The table records roughly 180,000 clones, around four fifths of them present only once. This entry comes from a study of cytomegalovirus exposure and HLA in healthy donors. General study findings and limits: Presence/absence analyses rested on an assumption that sequencing depth was roughly uniform across donors. Solely CMV serostatus was available to characterize immune exposure.

Those who donated were healthy bone marrow donors. Sequencing was carried out using PBMCs. The V call is TRBV4-3, the J call TRBJ1-1; D call uncertain. This TCR was recovered from a man aged 30-40 years in good health and CMV-seronegative. Here the CDR3 reads CASSQGPGPNTEAFF. CDR3 nucleotide sequence: TGCGCCAGCAGCCAAGGTCCAGGCCCGAACACTGAAGCTTTCTTT.